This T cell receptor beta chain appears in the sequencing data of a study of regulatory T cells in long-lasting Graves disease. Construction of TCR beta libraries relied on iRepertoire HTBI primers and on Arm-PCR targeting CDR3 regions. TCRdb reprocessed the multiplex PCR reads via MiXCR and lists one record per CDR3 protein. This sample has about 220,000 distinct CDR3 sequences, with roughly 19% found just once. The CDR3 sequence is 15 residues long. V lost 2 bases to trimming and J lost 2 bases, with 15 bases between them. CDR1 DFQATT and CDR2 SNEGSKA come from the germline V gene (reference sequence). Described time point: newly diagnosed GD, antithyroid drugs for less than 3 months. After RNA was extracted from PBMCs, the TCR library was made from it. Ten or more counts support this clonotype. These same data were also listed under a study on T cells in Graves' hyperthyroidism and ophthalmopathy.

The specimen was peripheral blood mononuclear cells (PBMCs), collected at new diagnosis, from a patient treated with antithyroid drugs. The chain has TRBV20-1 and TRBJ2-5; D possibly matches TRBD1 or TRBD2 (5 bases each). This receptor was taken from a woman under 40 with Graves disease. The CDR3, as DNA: TGCAGTGCTAGACCCCTGGGGCAGCGGCAAGAGACCCAGTACTTC. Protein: CSARPLGQRQETQYF.